This T cell receptor (beta chain) originates from a study of OX40 agonist ivuxolimab in advanced cancers. Study-wide background: Dose-escalation patients' cancers were hepatocellular carcinoma, melanoma, renal cell or head and neck cancer. Among those enrolled, mean age was about 63 years (range about 23 to 85) and 82.7% were male. Broader study findings: The authors also found low normalized T-cell clonal expansion in some nonresponders.

Concerning this clone: Its antigen remains unknown.

V was trimmed by 4 bases and J by 1 base, leaving 16 bases between them. The CDR3 sequence is 16 residues long. Germline V gene sequence: CDR1 MNHNY, CDR2 SVGAGI (reference sequence). TCRdb's copy holds only in-frame clones and misses some; the assay was immunoSEQ multiplex PCR. The data contain roughly 34,000 clones, approximately 91% of them singletons. This sequence joins TRBV6-6 and TRBJ1-2; TRBD1 is a possible D gene (6 bases). The specimen comprised CD4+ or CD8+ T cells sorted from blood, sampled in a trial of the OX40 agonist ivuxolimab. The origin of this receptor is an adult with an advanced solid tumor such as melanoma, head and neck, liver or kidney cancer. DNA for the CDR3: TGTGCCAGCAGTTTTTCCGGGACACCAGATAACTATGGCTACACCTTC. Amino acid sequence: CASSFSGTPDNYGYTF.